A single sample is the source of the 17 T cell receptor beta chains below, sequenced in a study of blood T cell repertoires in COVID-19. Using immunoSEQ multiplex PCR, the repertoire was profiled, and TCRdb retains in-frame clones only, with some absent. The data show 250,000 to 350,000 clones, about 88% seen once. Specimen: peripheral blood. These receptors were collected from a human donor with COVID-19, enrolled during active disease. The donor label of this sample is uncertain.

This clone was recorded a few times. The rearrangement links TRBV7-9 to TRBJ1-1; D may be TRBD1 (6 bases). Trimming pared 8 bases from V and 1 base from J, leaving 20 bases between. CDR1 is SEHNR, CDR2 FQNEAQ, per germline (reference sequence). The CDR3 runs 16 residues. CDR3 DNA sequence: TGTGCCAGCCAACACCACCACAGGGAGGGGAACACTGAAGCTTTCTTT. Translating gives CASQHHHREGNTEAFF.

The chain couples TRBV6-5 to TRBJ1-2, with unresolved D. Between the trimmed V and J ends, which lost 7 bases and 6 bases, there was a span of 12 bases. The CDR3 length is 12 residues. CDR1 and CDR2 (germline): MNHEY, SVGAGI. As DNA, the CDR3 is TGTGCCAGCATGTCCAGTGAGGATGGCTACACCTTC. Translating gives CASMSSEDGYTF.

The J gene is TRBJ2-1, the V gene TRBV7-2, with 8 bases aligning to TRBD2. The CDR3 loop spans 17 amino acids. With 1 base clipped from V and 8 bases from J, the junction kept 13 bases outside the gene matches. Germline CDR1 SGHTA, CDR2 FQGNSA. The CDR3 sequence is CASSLGLSGSADYEQFF. CDR3 nucleotides: TGTGCCAGCAGCTTAGGATTGAGCGGGAGCGCTGACTATGAGCAGTTCTTC.

In DNA form, the CDR3 reads TGCAGCGTTGGTGTTACAGGGGGCCGGACCGGGGAGCTGTTTTTT. This encodes CSVGVTGGRTGELFF. The rearrangement uses TRBV29-1 and TRBJ2-2; 9 nucleotides agree with TRBD1. The CDR3 totals 15 residues. The trim removed 4 bases at V and 5 bases at J, leaving 8 bases unmatched. Germline V gene lookup returns CDR1 SQVTM and CDR2 ANQGSEA.

The chain couples TRBV15 to TRBJ2-1; D may be TRBD2 (6 bases). V lost 1 base to trimming and J lost 5 bases, with 15 bases between them. CDR1 and CDR2 from the germline V gene are LNHNV and YYDKDF (reference sequence). This CDR3 is built from 16 residues. Here the CDR3 reads CATSRGVSGPDNEQFF. CDR3 in DNA: TGTGCCACCAGCAGAGGGGTGAGCGGGCCCGACAATGAGCAGTTCTTC.

The chain joins TRBV20-1 to TRBJ1-1; D is unclear. There are 14 residues in the CDR3. CDR1 and CDR2 (germline): DFQATT, SNEGSKA (reference sequence). The V end lost 3 bases, the J end lost 3 bases, and 14 bases lay between the germline ends. CDR3 residues: CSASRRFGDTEAFF. CDR3 bases: TGCAGTGCTAGTCGTCGATTCGGGGACACTGAAGCTTTCTTT.

This clone appeared a few times. The chain employs TRBV3-1 (or the pseudogene TRBV3-2) and TRBJ1-1; weak D call: TRBD1 (5 bases). CDR1 LGHDT and CDR2 YNNKEL come from the germline V gene (reference sequence). Trimming removed 2 bases from V and 9 bases from J, with 13 bases in between. This CDR3 is 13 amino acids long. The CDR3 DNA follows: TGTGCCAGCAGCCAACCAGGGCCCACCAAAGCTTTCTTT. This encodes CASSQPGPTKAFF.

The chain joins TRBV10-3 to TRBJ2-1; 7 bases align to TRBD1. V was pared by 2 bases and J by 5 bases, with 6 bases of the junction left unmatched. The CDR3 extends over 15 amino acids. Germline CDR1 reads ENHRY; CDR2 reads SYGVKD. In nucleotides, the CDR3 is TGTGCCATCAGTGAGAATGAGGGGGCAAACAATGAGCAGTTCTTC. Protein product: CAISENEGANNEQFF.

The DNA of the CDR3 is TGTGCCAGTAGTATGCACACTAGCGGGGTGGGCACAGATACGCAGTATTTT. Translation gives CASSMHTSGVGTDTQYF. The J gene is TRBJ2-3, the V gene TRBV19, with 10 nucleotides matching TRBD2. The CDR3 totals 17 residues. Germline trimming cut 3 bases from V and 1 base from J; bases unmatched to any gene: 7. The germline CDR1 and CDR2 sequences are LNHDA and SQIVND (reference sequence).

This chain links TRBV3-1 (or the pseudogene TRBV3-2) with TRBJ1-1; perhaps TRBD1 as D (6 bases). This CDR3 has 14 amino acids. The germline V and J ends were trimmed by 4 bases and 3 bases, with 12 bases remaining between them. The V gene's germline CDR1 is LGHDT and CDR2 YNNKEL (reference sequence). CDR3 residues: CASSPRQADTEAFF. In DNA, the CDR3 is TGTGCCAGCAGCCCCAGACAGGCGGACACTGAAGCTTTCTTT.

The chain recombines TRBV10-3 with TRBJ2-7; perhaps TRBD2 as D (5 bases). The germline V gene encodes CDR1 ENHRY and CDR2 SYGVKD. The V end lost 5 bases, the J end lost 4 bases, and 15 bases lay between the germline ends. The CDR3 is 14 residues long. The CDR3 DNA follows: TGTGCCATCAGTCGTCCGGGGTTTGAGTACGAGCAGTACTTC. Encoded protein: CAISRPGFEYEQYF.

V usage is TRBV30 and J usage is TRBJ1-4; weak D call: TRBD1 (5 bases). The CDR3 spans 11 residues. With 5 bases removed from V and 11 bases from J, the gap between germline ends came to 12 bases. CDR1 is GTSNPN and CDR2 is SVGIG in the germline V gene (reference sequence). The CDR3 loop is CAWADGGKLFF. CDR3 sequence (DNA): TGTGCCTGGGCCGACGGGGGGAAACTGTTTTTT. The variable domain in full, with the rest retrieved from reference TRBV30 and TRBJ1-4, is SQTIHQWPATLVQPVGSPLSLECTVEGTSNPNLYWYRQAAGRGLQLLFYSVGIGQISSEVPQNLSASRPQDRQFILSSKKLLLSDSGFYLCAWADGGKLFFGSGTQLSVL.

V usage is TRBV6-5 and J usage is TRBJ2-1; the match to TRBD2 covers 11 bases. The CDR3 has 14 amino acids. V was clipped by 8 bases and J by 4 bases; unmatched bases: 4. Per germline, CDR1 MNHEY and CDR2 SVGAGI. The CDR3 region is CASGASGRYNEQFF. CDR3 DNA sequence: TGTGCCAGCGGGGCTAGCGGGAGGTACAATGAGCAGTTCTTC.

J is TRBJ1-3 and V is TRBV27; D is possibly TRBD1 (6 bases). The CDR3 contains 15 residues. Germline V gene sequence: CDR1 MNHEY, CDR2 SMNVEV (reference sequence). V lost 2 bases and J lost 0, with 8 bases in between. CDR3 amino acids: CASSLGGFSGNTIYF. DNA of the CDR3: TGTGCCAGCAGTTTAGGGGGCTTCTCTGGAAACACCATATATTTT.

This clone occurred once. The rearrangement joins TRBV18 to TRBJ2-4; TRBD1 agrees at 8 bases. This CDR3 has 18 residues. V was clipped by 6 bases and J by 0 bases; unmatched bases: 13. CDR1 and CDR2 (germline): KGHSH, LQKENI. The CDR3 region is CASSLDRDQTIAKNIQYF. The CDR3 DNA reads as TGTGCCAGCTCGCTGGACAGGGACCAAACTATAGCCAAAAACATTCAGTACTTC.

The chain couples TRBV10-3 to TRBJ2-5; 12 bases are a match to TRBD2. This CDR3 has 15 residues. The V gene's germline CDR1 is ENHRY and CDR2 SYGVKD. The J segment lost 4 bases and the V segment lost 6 bases, leaving 6 bases of the junction unmatched. The CDR3 loop is CAISRLAGEGETQYF. The DNA of the CDR3 is TGTGCCATCAGCCGACTAGCGGGAGAGGGAGAGACCCAGTACTTC.

The chain combines TRBV12-3 or TRBV12-4 with TRBJ1-3, with no clear D. The CDR3 consists of 13 residues. Trimming removed 6 bases at V and 9 bases at J, with 15 bases between. CDR3 sequence: CASRRQPPSTIYF. The DNA for the CDR3 is TGTGCCAGCAGGAGGCAGCCGCCGAGCACCATATATTTT.